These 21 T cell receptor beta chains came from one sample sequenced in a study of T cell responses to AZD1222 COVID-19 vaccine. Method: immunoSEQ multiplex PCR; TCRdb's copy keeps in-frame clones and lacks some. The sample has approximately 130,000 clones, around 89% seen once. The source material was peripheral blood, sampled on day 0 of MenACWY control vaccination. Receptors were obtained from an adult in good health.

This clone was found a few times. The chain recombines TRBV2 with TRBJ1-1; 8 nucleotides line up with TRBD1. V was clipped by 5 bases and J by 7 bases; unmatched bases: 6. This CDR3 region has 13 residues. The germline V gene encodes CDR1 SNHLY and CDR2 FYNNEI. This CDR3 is CASSRTGRVEAFF. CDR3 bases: TGTGCCAGCAGTCGGACAGGGAGGGTTGAAGCTTTCTTT.

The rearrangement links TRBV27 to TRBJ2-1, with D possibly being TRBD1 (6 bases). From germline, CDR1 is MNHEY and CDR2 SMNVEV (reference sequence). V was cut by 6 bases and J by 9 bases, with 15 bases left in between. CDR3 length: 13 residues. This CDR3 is CASRQTTGTEQFF. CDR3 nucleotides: TGTGCCAGCAGACAAACTACAGGGACTGAGCAGTTCTTC.

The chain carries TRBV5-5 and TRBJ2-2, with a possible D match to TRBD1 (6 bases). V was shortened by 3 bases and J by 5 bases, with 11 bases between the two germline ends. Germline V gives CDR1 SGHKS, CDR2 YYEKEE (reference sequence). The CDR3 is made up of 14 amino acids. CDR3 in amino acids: CASSWGQGTGELFF. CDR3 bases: TGTGCCAGCAGCTGGGGGCAGGGAACCGGGGAGCTGTTTTTT.

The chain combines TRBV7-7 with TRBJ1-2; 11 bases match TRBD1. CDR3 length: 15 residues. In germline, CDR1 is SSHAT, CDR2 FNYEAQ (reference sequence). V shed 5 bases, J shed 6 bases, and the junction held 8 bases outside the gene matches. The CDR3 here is CASSRLGTGGDGYTF. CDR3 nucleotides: TGTGCCAGCAGCCGTCTAGGGACAGGGGGTGATGGCTACACCTTC.

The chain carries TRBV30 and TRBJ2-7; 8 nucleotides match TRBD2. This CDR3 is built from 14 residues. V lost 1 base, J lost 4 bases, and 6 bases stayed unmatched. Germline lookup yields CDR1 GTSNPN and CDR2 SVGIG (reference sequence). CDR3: CAWSAAASGYEQYF. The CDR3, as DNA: TGTGCCTGGAGTGCTGCGGCTAGCGGGTACGAGCAGTACTTC.

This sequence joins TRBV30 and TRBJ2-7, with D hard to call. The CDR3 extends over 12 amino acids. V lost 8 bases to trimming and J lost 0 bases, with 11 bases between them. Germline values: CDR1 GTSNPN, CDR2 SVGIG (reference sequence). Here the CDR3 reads CAGRTGSYEQYF. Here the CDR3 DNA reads TGTGCCGGAAGGACGGGCTCCTACGAGCAGTACTTC.

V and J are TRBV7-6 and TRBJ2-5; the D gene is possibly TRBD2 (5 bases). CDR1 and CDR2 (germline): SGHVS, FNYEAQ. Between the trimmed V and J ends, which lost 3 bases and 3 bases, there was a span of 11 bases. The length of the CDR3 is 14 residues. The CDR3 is CASSFVDSEETQYF. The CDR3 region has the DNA TGTGCCAGCAGCTTCGTGGACTCTGAAGAGACCCAGTACTTC.

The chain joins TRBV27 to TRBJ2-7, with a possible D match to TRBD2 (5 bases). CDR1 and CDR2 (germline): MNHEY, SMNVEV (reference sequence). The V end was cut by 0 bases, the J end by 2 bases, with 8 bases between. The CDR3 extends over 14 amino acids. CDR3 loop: CASSLSGAAYEQYF. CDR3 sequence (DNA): TGTGCCAGCAGTTTATCGGGAGCGGCCTACGAGCAGTACTTC.

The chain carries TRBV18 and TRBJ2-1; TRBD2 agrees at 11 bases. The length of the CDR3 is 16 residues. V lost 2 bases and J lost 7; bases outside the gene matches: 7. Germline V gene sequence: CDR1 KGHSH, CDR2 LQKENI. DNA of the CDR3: TGTGCCAGCTCACCAATTCTAGCGGGAGGAAAGAATGAGCAGTTCTTC. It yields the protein CASSPILAGGKNEQFF. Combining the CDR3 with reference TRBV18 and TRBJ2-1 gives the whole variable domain NAGVMQNPRHLVRRRGQEARLRCSPMKGHSHVYWYRQLPEEGLKFMVYLQKENIIDESGMPKERFSAEFPKEGPSILRIQQVVRGDSAAYFCASSPILAGGKNEQFFGPGTRLTVL.

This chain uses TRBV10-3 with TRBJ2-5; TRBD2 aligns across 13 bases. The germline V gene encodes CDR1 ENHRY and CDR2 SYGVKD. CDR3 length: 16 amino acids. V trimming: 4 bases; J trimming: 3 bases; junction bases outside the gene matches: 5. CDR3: CAISGSGTSGKETQYF. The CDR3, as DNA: TGTGCCATCAGTGGGTCAGGGACTAGCGGGAAAGAGACCCAGTACTTC.

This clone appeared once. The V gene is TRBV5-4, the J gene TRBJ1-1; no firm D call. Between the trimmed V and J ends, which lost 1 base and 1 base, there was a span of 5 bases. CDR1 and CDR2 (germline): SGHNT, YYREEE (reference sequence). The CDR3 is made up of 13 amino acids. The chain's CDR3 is CASSLWENTEAFF. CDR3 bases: TGTGCCAGCAGCTTGTGGGAGAACACTGAAGCTTTCTTT. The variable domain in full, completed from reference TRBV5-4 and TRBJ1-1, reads ETGVTQSPTHLIKTRGQQVTLRCSSQSGHNTVSWYQQALGQGPQFIFQYYREEENGRGNFPPRFSGLQFPNYSSELNVNALELDDSALYLCASSLWENTEAFFGQGTRLTVV.

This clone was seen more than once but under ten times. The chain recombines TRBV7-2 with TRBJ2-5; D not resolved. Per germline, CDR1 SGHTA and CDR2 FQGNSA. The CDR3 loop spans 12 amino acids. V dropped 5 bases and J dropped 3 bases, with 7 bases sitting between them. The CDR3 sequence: CASSLTKETQYF. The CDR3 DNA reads TGTGCCAGCAGCCTAACCAAAGAGACCCAGTACTTC.

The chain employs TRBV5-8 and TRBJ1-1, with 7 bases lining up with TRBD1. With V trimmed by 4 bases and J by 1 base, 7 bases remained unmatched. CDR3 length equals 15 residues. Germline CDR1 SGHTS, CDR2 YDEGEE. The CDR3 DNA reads TGTGCCAGCAGCCGCAGGGGACAGCCGAACACTGAAGCTTTCTTT. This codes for CASSRRGQPNTEAFF.

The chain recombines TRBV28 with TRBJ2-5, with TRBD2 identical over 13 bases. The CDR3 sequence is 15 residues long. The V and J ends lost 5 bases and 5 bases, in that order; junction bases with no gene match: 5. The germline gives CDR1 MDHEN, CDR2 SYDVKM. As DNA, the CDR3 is TGTGCCAGCAGTACTGGACTAGCGGGAGAGGAGACCCAGTACTTC. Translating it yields CASSTGLAGEETQYF.

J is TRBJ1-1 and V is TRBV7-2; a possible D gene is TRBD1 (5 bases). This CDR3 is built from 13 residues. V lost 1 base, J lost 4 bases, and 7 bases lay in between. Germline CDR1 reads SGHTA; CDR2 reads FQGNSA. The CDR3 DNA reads TGTGCCAGCAGCTTAGACAGGAGCACTGAAGCTTTCTTT. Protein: CASSLDRSTEAFF.

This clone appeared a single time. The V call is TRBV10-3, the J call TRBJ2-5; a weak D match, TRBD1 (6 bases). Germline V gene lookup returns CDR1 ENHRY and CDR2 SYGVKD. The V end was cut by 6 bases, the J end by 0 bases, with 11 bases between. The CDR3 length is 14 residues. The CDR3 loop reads CAIRTTGNQETQYF. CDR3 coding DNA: TGTGCCATCAGGACAACAGGGAACCAAGAGACCCAGTACTTC.

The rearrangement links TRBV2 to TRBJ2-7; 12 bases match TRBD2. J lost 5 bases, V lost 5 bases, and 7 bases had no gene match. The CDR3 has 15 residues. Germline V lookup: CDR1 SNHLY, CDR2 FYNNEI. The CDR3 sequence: CASSILAGGLNEQYF. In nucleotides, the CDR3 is TGTGCCAGCAGTATACTAGCGGGAGGCCTCAACGAGCAGTACTTC.

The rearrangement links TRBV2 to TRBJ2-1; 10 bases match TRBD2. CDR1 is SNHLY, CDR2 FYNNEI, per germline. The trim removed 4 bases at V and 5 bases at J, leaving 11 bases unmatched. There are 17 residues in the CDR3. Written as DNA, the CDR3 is TGTGCCAGCAGTGTTACAGCGGGGGGGCGGACGAACAATGAGCAGTTCTTC. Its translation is CASSVTAGGRTNNEQFF.

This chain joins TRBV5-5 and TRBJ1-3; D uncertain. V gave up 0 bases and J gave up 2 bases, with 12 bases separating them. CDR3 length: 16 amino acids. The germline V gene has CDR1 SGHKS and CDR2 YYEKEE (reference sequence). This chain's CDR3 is CASSLESGLTGNTIYF. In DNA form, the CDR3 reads TGTGCCAGCAGCTTGGAGTCAGGCTTAACTGGAAACACCATATATTTT.

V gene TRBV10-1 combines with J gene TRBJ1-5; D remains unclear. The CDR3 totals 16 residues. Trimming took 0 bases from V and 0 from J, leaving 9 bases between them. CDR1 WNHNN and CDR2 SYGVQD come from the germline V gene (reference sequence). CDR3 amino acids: CASSESCVNSNQPQHF. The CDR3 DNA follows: TGCGCCAGCAGTGAGTCGTGCGTTAATAGCAATCAGCCCCAGCATTTT.

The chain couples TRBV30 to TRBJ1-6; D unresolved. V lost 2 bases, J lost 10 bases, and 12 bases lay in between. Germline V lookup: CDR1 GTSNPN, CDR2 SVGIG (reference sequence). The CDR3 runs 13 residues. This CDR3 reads CAWSSGLESPLHF. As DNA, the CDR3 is TGTGCCTGGAGTTCCGGGCTCGAATCACCCCTCCACTTT. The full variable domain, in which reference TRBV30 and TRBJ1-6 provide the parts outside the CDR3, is SQTIHQWPATLVQPVGSPLSLECTVEGTSNPNLYWYRQAAGRGLQLLFYSVGIGQISSEVPQNLSASRPQDRQFILSSKKLLLSDSGFYLCAWSSGLESPLHFGNGTRLTVT.